The following is a T cell receptor beta chain sequence with its context. The antigen remains unidentified. The sorted Tregs were CD4+CD25+CD127-/low cells. CDR1 MDHEN and CDR2 SYDVKM come from the germline V gene. This CDR3 region has 17 residues. After removal of 5 bases from V and 9 bases from J, the junction contained 14 bases not matched to a gene. Semi-nested PCR with Nested Universal Primer A followed constant-region reverse priming of full-length variable regions. TCRdb called the 5' RACE reads again in MiXCR, with one record for every CDR3 protein. The data show under 65,000 distinct CDR3 sequences, 20% to 25% seen once. Overall study findings and caveats: In terms of TCR gene usage, tumor memory CD4+ T cells clustered together with blood and lymph node memory CD4+ cells, as well as with lymph node naive CD4+ cells.

What was sequenced was tumor-infiltrating Tregs sorted from the breast tumor. This chain joins TRBV28 and TRBJ2-5; 14 bases align to TRBD2. This TCR derives from a female donor with breast cancer. CDR3 protein: CASSPSTGLAGGRAQYF. The DNA for the CDR3 is TGTGCCAGCAGTCCTAGCACCGGACTAGCGGGGGGTCGGGCCCAGTACTTC.